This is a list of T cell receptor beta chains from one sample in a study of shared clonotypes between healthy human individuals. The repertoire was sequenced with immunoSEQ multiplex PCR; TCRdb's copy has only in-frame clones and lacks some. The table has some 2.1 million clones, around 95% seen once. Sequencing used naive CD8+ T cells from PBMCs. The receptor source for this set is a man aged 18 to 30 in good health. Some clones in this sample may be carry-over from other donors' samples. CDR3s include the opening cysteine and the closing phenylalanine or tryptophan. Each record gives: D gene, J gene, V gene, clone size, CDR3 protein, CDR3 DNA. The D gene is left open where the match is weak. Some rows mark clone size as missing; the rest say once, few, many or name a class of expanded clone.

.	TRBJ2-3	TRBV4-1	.	CASSQEGSGAADTQYF	TGCGCCAGCAGCCAAGAGGGCTCAGGGGCGGCAGATACGCAGTATTTT
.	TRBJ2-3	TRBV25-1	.	CASSEGQDSRTDTQYF	TGTGCCAGCAGTGAAGGGCAAGACTCTCGCACAGATACGCAGTATTTT
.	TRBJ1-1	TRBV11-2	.	CASTLPGGSGEAFF	TGTGCCAGCACCTTGCCCGGGGGGTCGGGTGAAGCTTTCTTT
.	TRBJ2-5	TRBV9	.	CASSVAREETQYF	TGTGCCAGCAGCGTAGCCAGGGAAGAGACCCAGTACTTC
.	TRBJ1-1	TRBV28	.	CASSYPRDTEAFF	TGTGCCAGCAGCTACCCTAGGGACACTGAAGCTTTCTTT
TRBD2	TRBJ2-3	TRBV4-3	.	CASSVFGTRTDTQYF	TGCGCCAGCAGCGTATTTGGGACTAGAACAGATACGCAGTATTTT
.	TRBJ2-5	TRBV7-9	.	CASTVGQSLLQETQYF	TGTGCCAGCACCGTTGGACAGAGCCTACTCCAAGAGACCCAGTACTTC
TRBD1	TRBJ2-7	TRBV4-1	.	CASSQDDRGINYEQYF	TGCGCCAGCAGCCAAGACGACAGGGGGATTAACTACGAGCAGTACTTC
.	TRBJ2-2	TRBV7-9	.	CASSLRGSDGELFF	TGTGCCAGCAGCTTAAGGGGTTCTGACGGGGAGCTGTTTTTT
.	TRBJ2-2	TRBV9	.	CASSVDLGLGRTGELFF	TGTGCCAGCAGCGTAGATCTTGGTTTAGGGAGAACCGGGGAGCTGTTTTTT
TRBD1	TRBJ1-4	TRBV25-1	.	CASRHRGDQEKLFF	TGTGCCAGCAGACACAGGGGAGACCAGGAAAAACTGTTTTTT
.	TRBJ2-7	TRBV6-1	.	CASLWAYEQYF	TGTGCCAGCCTCTGGGCCTACGAGCAGTACTTC
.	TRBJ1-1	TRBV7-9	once	CASSLEGARYTEAFF	TGTGCCAGCAGCTTAGAAGGGGCTCGGTACACTGAAGCTTTCTTT
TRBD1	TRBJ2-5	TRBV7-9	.	CASSRRTGGWETQYF	TGTGCCAGCAGCCGGCGGACAGGGGGCTGGGAGACCCAGTACTTC
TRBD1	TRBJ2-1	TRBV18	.	CASSSGQGGYNEQFF	TGTGCCAGCTCCTCGGGACAGGGGGGGTACAATGAGCAGTTCTTC